The rows below give T cell receptor beta chains drawn from one sample of a study of ipilimumab plus nivolumab after autologous stem cell transplantation. Assay used: immunoSEQ multiplex PCR; TCRdb lists only in-frame clones, some missing. The sample has fewer than 85,000 clones; approximately 86% are singletons. This specimen consisted of PBMCs, obtained in a trial of ipilimumab plus nivolumab as post-transplant consolidation. Receptors were obtained from a male donor with diffuse large B-cell lymphoma. CDR3s include the opening cysteine and the closing phenylalanine or tryptophan. Fields, in order: V gene, clone size, J gene, D gene, CDR3 protein, CDR3 DNA. D genes are given only for firm matches. Part of the rows lack a size; the others show once, few, many or a class for expanded clones.

V: TRBV5-1
size: once
J: TRBJ2-2
D: .
CDR3: CASSLAGNTGELFF
DNA: TGCGCCAGCAGCTTGGCTGGGAACACCGGGGAGCTGTTTTTT

V: TRBV2
size: .
J: TRBJ1-2
D: TRBD1
CDR3: CASSVTGTDGYTF
DNA: TGTGCCAGCAGCGTAACCGGGACAGATGGCTACACCTTC

V: TRBV4-1
size: .
J: TRBJ1-3
D: .
CDR3: CASSQNIASENTIYF
DNA: TGCGCCAGCAGCCAAAATATCGCCTCCGAAAACACCATATATTTT

V: TRBV6-6
size: .
J: TRBJ1-1
D: .
CDR3: CASSQGPLEPEAFF
DNA: TGTGCCAGCAGCCAGGGACCGCTCGAGCCTGAAGCTTTCTTT

V: TRBV6-1
size: .
J: TRBJ1-1
D: .
CDR3: CASSVEDTEAFF
DNA: TGTGCCAGCAGTGTAGAGGACACTGAAGCTTTCTTT

V: TRBV7-9
size: .
J: TRBJ2-1
D: .
CDR3: CASSDPRDTLGFEQFF
DNA: TGTGCCAGCAGCGACCCCCGGGACACCCTCGGGTTTGAGCAGTTCTTC

V: TRBV30
size: few
J: TRBJ1-5
D: .
CDR3: CAWSQGTSNQPQHF
DNA: TGTGCCTGGAGTCAGGGGACTAGCAATCAGCCCCAGCATTTT

V: TRBV6-1
size: .
J: TRBJ2-7
D: .
CDR3: CASTLTASLSYEQYF
DNA: TGTGCCAGCACCTTGACAGCGTCCCTCTCCTACGAGCAGTACTTC

V: TRBV19
size: .
J: TRBJ2-1
D: TRBD2
CDR3: CASTALGGSSYNEQFF
DNA: TGTGCCAGTACAGCCCTCGGGGGGAGTTCCTACAATGAGCAGTTCTTC

V: TRBV18
size: few
J: TRBJ1-6
D: .
CDR3: CASSPQELNSPLHF
DNA: TGTGCCAGCTCACCGCAGGAGCTTAATTCACCCCTCCACTTT

V: TRBV27
size: .
J: TRBJ1-2
D: .
CDR3: CASSLYPGPNYGYTF
DNA: TGTGCCAGCAGTTTATACCCGGGACCAAACTATGGCTACACCTTC

V: TRBV6-1
size: once
J: TRBJ2-4
D: TRBD1
CDR3: CASSEFHRGPQNIQYF
DNA: TGTGCCAGCAGTGAATTTCACAGGGGGCCCCAAAACATTCAGTACTTC

V: TRBV19
size: .
J: TRBJ1-1
D: .
CDR3: CASSIDGVREAFF
DNA: TGTGCCAGTAGTATAGATGGAGTCAGGGAAGCTTTCTTT

V: TRBV6-1
size: .
J: TRBJ2-7
D: TRBD1
CDR3: CASVQGAGYEQYF
DNA: TGTGCCAGCGTACAGGGGGCAGGGTACGAGCAGTACTTC

V: TRBV10-2
size: .
J: TRBJ1-2
D: .
CDR3: CASSDQGYGYTF
DNA: TGCGCCAGCAGTGACCAGGGCTATGGCTACACCTTC

V: TRBV18
size: .
J: TRBJ1-2
D: .
CDR3: CASSPSTLGDYGYTF
DNA: TGTGCCAGCTCACCTTCGACACTGGGAGACTATGGCTACACCTTC

V: TRBV2
size: .
J: TRBJ1-4
D: .
CDR3: CASSVGGATNEKLFF
DNA: TGTGCCAGCAGTGTAGGAGGGGCCACTAATGAAAAACTGTTTTTT

V: TRBV5-4
size: .
J: TRBJ1-2
D: .
CDR3: CASSFALPPYGYTF
DNA: TGTGCCAGCAGCTTTGCCTTGCCCCCCTATGGCTACACCTTC

V: TRBV6-1
size: few
J: TRBJ1-2
D: .
CDR3: CASSEGVTRYYGYTF
DNA: TGTGCCAGCAGTGAAGGGGTAACTAGGTACTATGGCTACACCTTC

V: TRBV4-1
size: .
J: TRBJ1-3
D: .
CDR3: CASSQERPSHSGNTIYF
DNA: TGCGCCAGCAGCCAAGAGAGGCCCAGCCACTCTGGAAACACCATATATTTT